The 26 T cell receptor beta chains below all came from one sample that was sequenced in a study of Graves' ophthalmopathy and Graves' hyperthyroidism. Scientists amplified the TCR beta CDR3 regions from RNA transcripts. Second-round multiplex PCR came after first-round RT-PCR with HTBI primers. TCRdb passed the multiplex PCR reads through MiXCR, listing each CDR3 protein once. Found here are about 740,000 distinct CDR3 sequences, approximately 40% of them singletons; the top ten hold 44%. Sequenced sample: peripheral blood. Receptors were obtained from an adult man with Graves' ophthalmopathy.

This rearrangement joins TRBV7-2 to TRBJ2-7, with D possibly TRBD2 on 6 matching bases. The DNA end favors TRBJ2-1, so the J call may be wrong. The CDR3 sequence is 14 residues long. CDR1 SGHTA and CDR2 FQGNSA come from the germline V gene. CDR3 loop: CASSRDSSMNEQFF. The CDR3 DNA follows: TGTGCCAGCAGCCGGGACTCCTCAATGAATGAGCAGTTCTTC.

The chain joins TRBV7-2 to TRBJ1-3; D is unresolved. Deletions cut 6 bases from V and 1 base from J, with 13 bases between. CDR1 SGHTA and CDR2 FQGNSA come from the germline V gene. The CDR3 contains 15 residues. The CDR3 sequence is CASSGEYLSGNTIYF. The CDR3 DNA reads TGTGCCAGCAGTGGCGAGTACTTATCTGGAAACACCATATATTTT.

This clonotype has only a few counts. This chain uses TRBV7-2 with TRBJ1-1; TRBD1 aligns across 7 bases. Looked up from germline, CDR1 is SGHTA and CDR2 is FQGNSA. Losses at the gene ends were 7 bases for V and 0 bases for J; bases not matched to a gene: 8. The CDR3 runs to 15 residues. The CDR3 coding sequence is TGTGCCAGCACCCGGGAGGGGGCCATGAACACTGAAGCTTTCTTT. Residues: CASTREGAMNTEAFF.

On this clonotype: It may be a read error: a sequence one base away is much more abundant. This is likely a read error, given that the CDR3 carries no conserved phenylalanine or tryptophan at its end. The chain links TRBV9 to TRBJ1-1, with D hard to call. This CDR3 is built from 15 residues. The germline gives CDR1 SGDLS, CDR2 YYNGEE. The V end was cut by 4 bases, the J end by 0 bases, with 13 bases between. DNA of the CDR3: TGTGCCAGCAGCTTAGGATTCGGAGTGAACACTGAAGCTTTCCTT. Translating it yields CASSLGFGVNTEAFL.

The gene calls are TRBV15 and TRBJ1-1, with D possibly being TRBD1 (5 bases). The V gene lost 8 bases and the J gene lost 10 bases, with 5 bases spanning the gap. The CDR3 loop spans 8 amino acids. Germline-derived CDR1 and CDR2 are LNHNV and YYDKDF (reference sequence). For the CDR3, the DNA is TGTGCCACCGGGACAGCTTTCTTT. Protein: CATGTAFF.

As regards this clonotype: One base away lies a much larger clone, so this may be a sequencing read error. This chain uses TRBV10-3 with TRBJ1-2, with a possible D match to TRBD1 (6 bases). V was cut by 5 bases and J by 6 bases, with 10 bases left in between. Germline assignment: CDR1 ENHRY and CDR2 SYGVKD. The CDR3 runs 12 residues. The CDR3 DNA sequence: TGTGCCATCAGTTCCAGGGGACATGGCTACACCTTC. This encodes CAISSRGHGYTF.

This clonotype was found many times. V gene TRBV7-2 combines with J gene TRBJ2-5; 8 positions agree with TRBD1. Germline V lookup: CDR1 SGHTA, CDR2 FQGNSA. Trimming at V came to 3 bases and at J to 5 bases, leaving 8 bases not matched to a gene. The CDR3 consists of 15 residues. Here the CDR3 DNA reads TGTGCCAGCAGCTTGCCCGACAGGGGTTGGGAGACCCAGTACTTC. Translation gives CASSLPDRGWETQYF.

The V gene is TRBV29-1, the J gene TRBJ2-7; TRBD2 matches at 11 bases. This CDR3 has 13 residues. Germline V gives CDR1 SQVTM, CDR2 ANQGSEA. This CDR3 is CSATAGLAAEQYF. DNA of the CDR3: TGCAGTGCTACCGCGGGACTAGCGGCCGAGCAGTACTTC.

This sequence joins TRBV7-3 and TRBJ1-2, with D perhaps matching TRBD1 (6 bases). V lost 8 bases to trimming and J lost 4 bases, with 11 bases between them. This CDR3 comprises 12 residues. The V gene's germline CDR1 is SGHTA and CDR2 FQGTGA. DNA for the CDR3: TGTGCCAGCGCGGGACAATTCTATGGCTACACCTTC. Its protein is CASAGQFYGYTF.

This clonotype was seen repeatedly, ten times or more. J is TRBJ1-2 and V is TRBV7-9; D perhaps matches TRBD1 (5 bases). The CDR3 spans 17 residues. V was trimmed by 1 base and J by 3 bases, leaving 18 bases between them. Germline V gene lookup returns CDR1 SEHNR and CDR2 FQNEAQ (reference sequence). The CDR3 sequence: CASSLGDGAHIYYGYTF. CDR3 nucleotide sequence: TGTGCCAGCAGCTTAGGAGATGGGGCACATATTTACTATGGCTACACCTTC.

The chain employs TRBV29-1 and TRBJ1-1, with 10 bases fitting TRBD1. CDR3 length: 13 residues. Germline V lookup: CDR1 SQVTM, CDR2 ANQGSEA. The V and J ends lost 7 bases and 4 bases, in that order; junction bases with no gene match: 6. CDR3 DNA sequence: TGCAGCGCCCCGACAGGGGGCATCACTGAAGCTTTCTTT. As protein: CSAPTGGITEAFF.

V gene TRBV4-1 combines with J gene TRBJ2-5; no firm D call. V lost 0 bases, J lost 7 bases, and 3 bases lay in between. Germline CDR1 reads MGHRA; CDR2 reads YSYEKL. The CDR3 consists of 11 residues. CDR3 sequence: CASSQERTQYF. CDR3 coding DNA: TGCGCCAGCAGCCAAGAGCGGACCCAGTACTTC.

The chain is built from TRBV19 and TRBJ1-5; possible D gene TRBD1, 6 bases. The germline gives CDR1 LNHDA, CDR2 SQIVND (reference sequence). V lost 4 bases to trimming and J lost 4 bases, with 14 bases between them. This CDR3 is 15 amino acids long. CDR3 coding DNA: TGTGCCAGTAGTACAACAGGGTTGTCAAATCAGCCCCAGCATTTT. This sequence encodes CASSTTGLSNQPQHF.

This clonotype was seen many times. The chain's CDR3 is CASSRLAGGRLDEQYF. CDR3 coding DNA: TGTGCCAGCAGCCGACTAGCGGGAGGCCGCCTCGACGAGCAGTACTTC. The V gene is TRBV7-2, the J gene TRBJ2-7; 13 bases match TRBD2. V shed 5 bases, J shed 5 bases, and the junction held 9 bases outside the gene matches. The germline V gene encodes CDR1 SGHTA and CDR2 FQGNSA. This CDR3 contains 16 residues.

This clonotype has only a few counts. The CDR3 nucleotides are TGTGCCAGCAGCTCACCGACAGGCCCAAAAGGGACTAATGAAAAACTGTTTTTT. Translated: CASSSPTGPKGTNEKLFF. The chain employs TRBV7-1 and TRBJ1-4, with D possibly TRBD1 on 6 matching bases. TRBV7-1 is known as an ORF, though its function is uncertain. With 2 bases removed from V and 2 bases from J, the gap between germline ends came to 18 bases. This CDR3 has 18 amino acids.

CDR3 coding DNA: TGTGCCAGCAGCTTAGCAACAGGGGGCTTCCCTGAAGCTTTCTTT. Encoded protein: CASSLATGGFPEAFF. The V gene is TRBV7-2, the J gene TRBJ1-1; 9 bases align to TRBD1. This CDR3 comprises 15 residues. Germline lookup yields CDR1 SGHTA and CDR2 FQGNSA. Trimming at V came to 0 bases and at J to 6 bases, leaving 5 bases not matched to a gene.

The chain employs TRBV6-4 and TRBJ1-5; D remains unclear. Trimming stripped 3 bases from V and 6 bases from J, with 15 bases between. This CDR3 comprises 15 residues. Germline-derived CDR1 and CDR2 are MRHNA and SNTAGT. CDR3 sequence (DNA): TGTGCCAGCAGTGAGTCTAGGGATTCGGGTCAGCCCCAGCATTTT. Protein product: CASSESRDSGQPQHF.

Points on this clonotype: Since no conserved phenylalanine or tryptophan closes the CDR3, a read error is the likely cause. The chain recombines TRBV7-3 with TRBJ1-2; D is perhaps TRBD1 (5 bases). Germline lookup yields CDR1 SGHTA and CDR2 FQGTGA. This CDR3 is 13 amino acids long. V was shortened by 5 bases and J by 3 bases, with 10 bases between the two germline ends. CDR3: CASSADNYYGYTL. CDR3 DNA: TGTGCCAGCAGCGCGGACAACTACTATGGCTACACCCTC.

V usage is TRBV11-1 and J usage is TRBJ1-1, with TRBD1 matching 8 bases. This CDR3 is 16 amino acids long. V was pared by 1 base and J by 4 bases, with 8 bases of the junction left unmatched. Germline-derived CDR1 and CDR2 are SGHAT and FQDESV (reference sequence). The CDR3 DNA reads TGTGCCAGCAGCTTAGTAGGCAGGGGGCGATTCACTGAAGCTTTCTTT. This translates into CASSLVGRGRFTEAFF.

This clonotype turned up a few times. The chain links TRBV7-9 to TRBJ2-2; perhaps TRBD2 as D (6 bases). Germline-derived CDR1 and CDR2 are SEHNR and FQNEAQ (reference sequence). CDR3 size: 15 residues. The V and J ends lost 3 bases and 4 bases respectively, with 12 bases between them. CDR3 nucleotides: TGTGCCAGCAGCTTGAGGCACGGGGGCACCGGGGAGCTGTTTTTT. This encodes CASSLRHGGTGELFF. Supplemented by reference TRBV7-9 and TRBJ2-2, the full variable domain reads DTGVSQNPRHKITKRGQNVTFRCDPISEHNRLYWYRQTLGQGPEFLTYFQNEAQLEKSRLLSDRFSAERPKGSFSTLEIQRTEQGDSAMYLCASSLRHGGTGELFFGEGSRLTVL.

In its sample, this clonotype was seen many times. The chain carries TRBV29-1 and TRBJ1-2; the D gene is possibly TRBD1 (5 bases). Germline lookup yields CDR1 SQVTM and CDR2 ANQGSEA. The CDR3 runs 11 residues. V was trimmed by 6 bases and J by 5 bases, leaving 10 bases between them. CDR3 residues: CSVGGAYGYTF. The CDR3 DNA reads TGCAGCGTGGGGGGAGCATATGGCTACACCTTC.

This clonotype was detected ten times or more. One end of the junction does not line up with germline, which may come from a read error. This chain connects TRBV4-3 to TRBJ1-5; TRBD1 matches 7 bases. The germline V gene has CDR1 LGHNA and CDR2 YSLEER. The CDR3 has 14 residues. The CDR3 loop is CASSQDRGNQPQHF. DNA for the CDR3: TGTGCCAGCAGCCAAGACAGGGGCAATCAGCCCCAGCATTTT.

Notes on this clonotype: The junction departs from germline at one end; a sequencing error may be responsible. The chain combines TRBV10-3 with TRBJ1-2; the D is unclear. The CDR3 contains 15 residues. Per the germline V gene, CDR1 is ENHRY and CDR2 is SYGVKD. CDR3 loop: CASSDLTAANYGYTF. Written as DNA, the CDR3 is TGTGCCAGCAGTGATCTGACGGCCGCTAACTATGGCTACACCTTC.

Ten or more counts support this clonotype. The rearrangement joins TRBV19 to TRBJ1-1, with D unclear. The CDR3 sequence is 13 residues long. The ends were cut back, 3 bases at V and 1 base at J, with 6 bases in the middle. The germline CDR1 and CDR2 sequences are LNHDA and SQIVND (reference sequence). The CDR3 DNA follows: TGTGCCAGTAGTATGGGAACGAACACTGAAGCTTTCTTT. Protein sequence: CASSMGTNTEAFF.

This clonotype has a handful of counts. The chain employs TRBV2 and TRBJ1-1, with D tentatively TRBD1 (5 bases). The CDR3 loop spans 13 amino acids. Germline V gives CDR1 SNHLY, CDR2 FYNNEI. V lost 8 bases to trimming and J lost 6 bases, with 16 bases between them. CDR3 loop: CASLGDARPEAFF. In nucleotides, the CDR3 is TGTGCCAGCTTAGGGGACGCTAGACCTGAAGCTTTCTTT.

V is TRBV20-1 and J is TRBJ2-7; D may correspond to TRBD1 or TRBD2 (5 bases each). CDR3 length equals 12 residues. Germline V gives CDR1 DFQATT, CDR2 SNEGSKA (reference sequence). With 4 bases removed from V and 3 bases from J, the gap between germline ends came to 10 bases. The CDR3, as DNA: TGCAGTGCTACCCGGGACCACTACGAGCAGTACTTC. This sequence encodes CSATRDHYEQYF.